Below, 4 T cell receptor beta chains from the same sample are listed, as sequenced in a study of blood T cell repertoires in COVID-19. The table came from immunoSEQ multiplex PCR; TCRdb's copy has only in-frame clones and leaves some out. This sample has 450,000 or so clones, with 70% to 90% found just once. The sequencing sample was made of peripheral blood. These receptor sequences come from a young man with COVID-19, enrolled during active disease.

This chain links TRBV7-3 with TRBJ2-1; tentatively, D is TRBD1 (5 bases). The CDR3 has 12 amino acids. V was trimmed by 5 bases and J by 6 bases, leaving 8 bases between them. Germline CDR1 is SGHTA and CDR2 is FQGTGA. For the CDR3, the DNA is TGTGCCAGCAGCATAGACAGCAATGAGCAGTTCTTC. Its protein is CASSIDSNEQFF. Using reference TRBV7-3 and TRBJ2-1 for the parts outside the CDR3, the full variable domain is GAGVSQTPSNKVTEKGKYVELRCDPISGHTALYWYRQSLGQGPEFLIYFQGTGAADDSGLPNDRFFAVRPEGSVSTLKIQRTERGDSAVYLCASSIDSNEQFFGPGTRLTVL.

This sequence joins TRBV3-1 (or the pseudogene TRBV3-2) and TRBJ2-1; unclear D gene. The CDR3 is 12 amino acids. Looked up from germline, CDR1 is LGHDT and CDR2 is YNNKEL (reference sequence). With 3 bases removed from V and 8 bases from J, the gap between germline ends came to 8 bases. The CDR3 spells CASSHSLDEQFF. The CDR3 DNA is TGTGCCAGCAGCCATAGCCTCGATGAGCAGTTCTTC.

The rearrangement uses TRBV7-9 and TRBJ2-5, with a weak D call TRBD1 (6 bases). The CDR3 totals 15 residues. Deletions cut 1 base from V and 1 base from J, with 10 bases between. Germline values: CDR1 SEHNR, CDR2 FQNEAQ (reference sequence). The CDR3 DNA follows: TGTGCCAGCAGCTTAGACAGGGTGGGCCAAGAGACCCAGTACTTC. This codes for CASSLDRVGQETQYF.

The chain links TRBV5-8 to TRBJ1-4; the D is unclear. Germline V gives CDR1 SGHTS, CDR2 YDEGEE. This CDR3 has 16 amino acids. V lost 2 bases and J 3 bases, leaving 14 bases between the germline ends. CDR3 sequence: CASSFGGSESNEKLFF. CDR3 nucleotides: TGTGCCAGCAGCTTTGGCGGGTCTGAGTCTAATGAAAAACTGTTTTTT. Complete variable domain (other parts from reference TRBV5-8 and TRBJ1-4): EAGVTQSPTHLIKTRGQQATLRCSPISGHTSVYWYQQALGLGLQFLLWYDEGEERNRGNFPPRFSGRQFPNYSSELNVNALELEDSALYLCASSFGGSESNEKLFFGSGTQLSVL.